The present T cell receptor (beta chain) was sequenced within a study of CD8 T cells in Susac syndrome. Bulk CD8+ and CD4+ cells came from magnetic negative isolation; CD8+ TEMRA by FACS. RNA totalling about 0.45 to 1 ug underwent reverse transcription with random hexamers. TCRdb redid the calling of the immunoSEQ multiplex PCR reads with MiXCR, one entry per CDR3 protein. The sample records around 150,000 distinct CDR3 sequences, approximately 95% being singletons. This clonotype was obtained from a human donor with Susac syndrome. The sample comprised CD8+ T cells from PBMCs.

CDR3 in amino acids: CSAREVPNNEQFF. In DNA form, the CDR3 reads TGCAGTGCTAGAGAGGTCCCCAACAATGAGCAGTTCTTC. The V gene is TRBV20-1, the J gene TRBJ2-1; D gene uncertain. There are 13 residues in the CDR3. The V end was cut by 0 bases, the J end by 5 bases, with 8 bases between. In germline, CDR1 is DFQATT, CDR2 SNEGSKA (reference sequence).